These T cell receptor beta chains were read from a single sample in a study of CD8 T cells in Susac syndrome. TCRdb used MiXCR to reprocess the immunoSEQ multiplex PCR reads, holding one entry per CDR3 protein. The table shows some 300,000 distinct CDR3 sequences, with approximately 90% occurring only once. The sequencing sample was made of CD8+ T cells from PBMCs. These receptors were obtained from a human donor with multiple sclerosis. Each CDR3 is given with its conserved first and last residue. The D gene is left open where the match is weak. Size tells how often a clone was seen (once, few, many) or the class of an expanded clone, and some rows leave it out.

cdr3_aa,v_call,clone_size,cdr3_length,d_call
CSARGGRDGYTF,TRBV20-1,once,12,NA
CASSLGANTIYF,TRBV7-9,NA,12,NA
CASSQEIHPYEQYF,TRBV3-1,NA,14,NA
CASGRPGQGAYEQYF,TRBV7-9,NA,15,TRBD1
CASSENLRGSVYEQYF,TRBV2,NA,16,TRBD1
CASSLWSRGETQYF,TRBV28,NA,14,NA
CASSVDSGGREQYF,TRBV9,NA,14,NA
CASSLGVASRRWNEQFF,TRBV7-9,NA,17,NA
CSVGPGVGELFF,TRBV29-1,NA,12,NA
CSARDIGSPIANYGYTF,TRBV20-1,NA,17,NA
CSVLGQTDTQYF,TRBV29-1,few,12,TRBD1
CASSMGAGGVVTGTKNTGELFF,TRBV19,NA,22,TRBD1
CASSGTGPLWGYTF,TRBV9,NA,14,NA
CASSQVEGTYEQYF,TRBV4-3,NA,14,NA
CSAEPRKAYNEQFF,TRBV20-1,NA,14,NA
CASIPRLQRETQYF,TRBV27,NA,14,NA
CASSPRPTSAAYYNEQFF,TRBV7-9,NA,18,NA
CASSRRNLPYNEQFF,TRBV5-1,NA,15,NA
CASRSGQGRTGELFF,TRBV28,NA,15,NA
CASAGTENTGELFF,TRBV2,NA,14,TRBD1
CASSQQGPNEQFF,TRBV19,NA,13,NA
CASSLGGGQETQYF,TRBV7-9,NA,14,NA
CASSVERGGLFYNEQFF,TRBV9,once,17,NA
CASSVGGAPHNEQFF,TRBV9,NA,15,NA
CSARSSGSHEQYF,TRBV20-1,once,13,NA
CASNGYTGELFF,TRBV25-1,NA,12,NA
CASSHFGTEAFF,TRBV6-2/TRBV6-3,NA,12,NA
CASSVANSPGRVNTEAFF,TRBV9,NA,18,NA
CASSKASGGADNEQFF,TRBV21-1,NA,16,NA
CASSLAGPGQGNQPQHF,TRBV7-2,NA,17,TRBD1
CASSLSGRAPDTQYF,TRBV11-2,NA,15,TRBD2
CAWSGAGTYNEQFF,TRBV30,NA,14,NA
CASSWTVTSTDTQYF,TRBV5-5,NA,15,NA
CASSWTSGGYNEQFF,TRBV12-3/TRBV12-4,NA,15,TRBD2
CATRMTDYTEAFF,TRBV24-1,NA,13,NA
CASSVAWPAFYEQYF,TRBV9,NA,15,NA
CASSQPGQCGISQGRPQHF,TRBV23-1,NA,19,TRBD1
CASSQGDPLPDTQYF,TRBV3-1,once,15,NA
CASSLLGSGVQETQYF,TRBV28,NA,16,NA
CSASLRDTEAFF,TRBV20-1,NA,12,NA